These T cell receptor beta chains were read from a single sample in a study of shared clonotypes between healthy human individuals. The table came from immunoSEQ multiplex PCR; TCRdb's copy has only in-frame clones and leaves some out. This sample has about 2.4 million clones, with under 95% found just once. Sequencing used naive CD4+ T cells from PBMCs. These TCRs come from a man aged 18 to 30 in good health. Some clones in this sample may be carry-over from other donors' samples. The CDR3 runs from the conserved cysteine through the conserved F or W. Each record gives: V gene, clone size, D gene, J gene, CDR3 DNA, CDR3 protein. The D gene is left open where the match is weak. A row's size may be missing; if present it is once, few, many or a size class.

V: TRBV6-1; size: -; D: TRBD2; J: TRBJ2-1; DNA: TGTGCCAGCAGTGGCGAGCGGGAGGGCGCCTGGCAGGAGCAGTTCTTC; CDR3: CASSGEREGAWQEQFF
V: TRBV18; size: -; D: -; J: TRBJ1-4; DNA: TGTGCCAGCTCACCACTGGACTATAATGAAAAACTGTTTTTT; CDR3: CASSPLDYNEKLFF
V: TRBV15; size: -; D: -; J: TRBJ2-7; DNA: TGTGCCACCAGCAAGGGCGGCTTCTCCTACGAGCAGTACTTC; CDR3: CATSKGGFSYEQYF
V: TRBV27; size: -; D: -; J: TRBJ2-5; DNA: TGTGCCAGCAGTTATCTCGGGGCTCCTAACCAAGAGACCCAGTACTTC; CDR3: CASSYLGAPNQETQYF
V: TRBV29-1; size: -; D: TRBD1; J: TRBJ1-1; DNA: TGCAGCGTTGAACCCCGACAGGGGAATACTGAAGCTTTCTTT; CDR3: CSVEPRQGNTEAFF
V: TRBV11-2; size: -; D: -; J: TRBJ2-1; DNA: TGTGCCAGCAGCTTAGTTGGCGGGAAAAGTTATGAGCAGTTCTTC; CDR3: CASSLVGGKSYEQFF
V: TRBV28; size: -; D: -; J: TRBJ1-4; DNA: TGTGCCAGCAGTCCCGATCGGGTGGGGAACAAACTGTTTTTT; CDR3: CASSPDRVGNKLFF
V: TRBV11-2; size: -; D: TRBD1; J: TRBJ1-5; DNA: TGTGCCAGCAGCTTAGGCATTACAGGGGTCAATCAGCCCCAGCATTTT; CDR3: CASSLGITGVNQPQHF
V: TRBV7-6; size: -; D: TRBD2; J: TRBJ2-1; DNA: TGTGCCAGCAGCCGAGCTAGCGGGAGCTACAATGAGCAGTTCTTC; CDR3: CASSRASGSYNEQFF
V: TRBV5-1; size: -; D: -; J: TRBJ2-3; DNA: TGCGCCAGCAGCTTGGCCACGGCAGCATTCACAGATACGCAGTATTTT; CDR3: CASSLATAAFTDTQYF
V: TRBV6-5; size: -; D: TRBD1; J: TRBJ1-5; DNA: TGTGCCAGCACAGACAGGGCCCAAACAAATCAGCCCCAGCATTTT; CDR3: CASTDRAQTNQPQHF
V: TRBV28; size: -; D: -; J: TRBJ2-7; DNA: TGTGCCAGCAGTTTATACAGGGTAGAGGACGAGCAGTACTTC; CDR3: CASSLYRVEDEQYF
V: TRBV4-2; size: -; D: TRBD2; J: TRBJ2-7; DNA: TGTGCCAGCAGCCAAGTGAGGGGAGGACTAGCGGGAGCAAGGGGGGAGTACGAGCAGTACTTC; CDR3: CASSQVRGGLAGARGEYEQYF
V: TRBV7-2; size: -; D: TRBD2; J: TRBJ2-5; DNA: TGTGCCAGCAGCCCCGGCAGGCTAGCGGGACAAGAGACCCAGTACTTC; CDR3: CASSPGRLAGQETQYF
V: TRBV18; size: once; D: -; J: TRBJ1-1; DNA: TGTGCCAGCTCACCTACCCTGGTAGGAAACACTGAAGCTTTCTTT; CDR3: CASSPTLVGNTEAFF
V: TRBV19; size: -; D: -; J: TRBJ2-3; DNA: TGTGCCAGTAGTATTAGGCGGAGCGCTAGCACAGATACGCAGTATTTT; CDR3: CASSIRRSASTDTQYF
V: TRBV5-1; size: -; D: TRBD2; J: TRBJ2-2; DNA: TGCGCCAGCAGCCCGGGACTAGCGGGAGTAACCGGGGAGCTGTTTTTT; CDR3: CASSPGLAGVTGELFF
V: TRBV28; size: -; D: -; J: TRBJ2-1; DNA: TGTGCCAGCAGTTTAGTCAGGGACGGTAGCGAGCAGTTCTTC; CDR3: CASSLVRDGSEQFF
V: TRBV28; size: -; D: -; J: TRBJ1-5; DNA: TGTGCCAGCAGTTGGGGGGCAGGGCAGCCCCAGCATTTT; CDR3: CASSWGAGQPQHF
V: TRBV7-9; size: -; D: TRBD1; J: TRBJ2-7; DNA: TGTGCCAGCAGCTTAGGGACAGGAACCTACGAGCAGTACTTC; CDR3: CASSLGTGTYEQYF
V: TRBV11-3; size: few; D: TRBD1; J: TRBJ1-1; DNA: TGTGCCAGCAGCTTAAACTGGCGGACAGGAGCTTTCTTT; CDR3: CASSLNWRTGAFF
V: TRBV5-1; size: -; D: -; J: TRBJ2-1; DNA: TGCGCCAGCAGCTCCAAGATTCCGGGACGTCCCAATGAGCAGTTCTTC; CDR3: CASSSKIPGRPNEQFF
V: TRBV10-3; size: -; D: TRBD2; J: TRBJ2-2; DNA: TGTGCCATCAGTGACCTAGCGGGCGCCGGGGAGCTGTTTTTT; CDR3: CAISDLAGAGELFF
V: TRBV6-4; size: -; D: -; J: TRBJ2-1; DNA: TGTGCCAGCAGTCCCGGTCTGGGCCCCCGTGCTCCCTACAATGAGCAGTTCTTC; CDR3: CASSPGLGPRAPYNEQFF
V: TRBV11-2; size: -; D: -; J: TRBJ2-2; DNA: TGTGCCAGCAGCTTCGGTTCGAGACAGGACCCTAACACCGGGGAGCTGTTTTTT; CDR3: CASSFGSRQDPNTGELFF
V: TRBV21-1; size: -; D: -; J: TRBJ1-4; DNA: TGTGCCAGCAGCAAAGAGGAGGGGAAAAATGAAAAACTGTTTTTT; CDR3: CASSKEEGKNEKLFF
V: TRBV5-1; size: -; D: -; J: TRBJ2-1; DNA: TGCGCCAGCAGCCTGGGACCTTCCTACAATGAGCAGTTCTTC; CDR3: CASSLGPSYNEQFF
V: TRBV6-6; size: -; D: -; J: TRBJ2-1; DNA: TGTGCCAGCAGCACCGCATCCACCTACAATGAGCAGTTCTTC; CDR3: CASSTASTYNEQFF
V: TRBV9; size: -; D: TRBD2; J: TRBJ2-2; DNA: TGTGCCAGCAGCGGGGGACTAGCGGGAGTCACCGGGGAGCTGTTTTTT; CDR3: CASSGGLAGVTGELFF
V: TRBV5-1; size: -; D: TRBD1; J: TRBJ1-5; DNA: TGCGCCAGCAGCTTGGGGACAGGCGCGGGGCCCCAGCATTTT; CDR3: CASSLGTGAGPQHF
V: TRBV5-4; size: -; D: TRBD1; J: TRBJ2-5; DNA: TGTGCCAGCAGCGGCCGGGACAGGGGAGGGGAGACCCAGTACTTC; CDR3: CASSGRDRGGETQYF
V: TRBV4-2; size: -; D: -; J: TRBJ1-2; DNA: TGTGCCAGCAGCCAAGAAAGCCGGGGGGCGTTGGTCTATGGCTACACCTTC; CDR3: CASSQESRGALVYGYTF
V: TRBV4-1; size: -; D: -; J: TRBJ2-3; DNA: TGCGCCAGCAGCCAAGATGGGGCGGGATCGGATACGCAGTATTTT; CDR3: CASSQDGAGSDTQYF
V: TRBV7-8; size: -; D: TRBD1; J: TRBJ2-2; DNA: TGTGCCAGCAGCTTAGCTGACAGGGGTGCCGGGGAGCTGTTTTTT; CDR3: CASSLADRGAGELFF
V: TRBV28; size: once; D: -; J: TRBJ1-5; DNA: TGTGCCAGCAGTTTCAGGGTGAATAGCAATCAGCCCCAGCATTTT; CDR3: CASSFRVNSNQPQHF
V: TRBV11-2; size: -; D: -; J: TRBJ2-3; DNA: TGTGCCAGCAGAAGGATAGGGGACCGTACGCAGTATTTT; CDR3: CASRRIGDRTQYF
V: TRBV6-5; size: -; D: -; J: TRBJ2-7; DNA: TGTGCCAGCAGGAGGGAGGCCACCTACGAGCAGTACTTC; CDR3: CASRREATYEQYF
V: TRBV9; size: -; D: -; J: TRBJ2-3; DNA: TGTGCCAGCAGCCCTCAGGTTAGTGCCGCAGATACGCAGTATTTT; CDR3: CASSPQVSAADTQYF
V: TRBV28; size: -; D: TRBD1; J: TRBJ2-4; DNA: TGTGCCAGCAACCCACAGGGGTATTATCGTCAGTACTTC; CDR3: CASNPQGYYRQYF
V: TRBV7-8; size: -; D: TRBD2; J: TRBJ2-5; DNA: TGTGCCAGCAGCTTCGGGACTAGCGGGAGAATGGAGACCCAGTACTTC; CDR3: CASSFGTSGRMETQYF
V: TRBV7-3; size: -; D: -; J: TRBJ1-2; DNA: TGTGCCAGCAGCCCTCAATCTGGAGGGAGCTATGGCTACACCTTC; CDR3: CASSPQSGGSYGYTF
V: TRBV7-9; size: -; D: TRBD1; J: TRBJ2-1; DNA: TGTGCCAGCAGCCCAAGACAGGGGGCTCCTCCATTCAATGAGCAGTTCTTC; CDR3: CASSPRQGAPPFNEQFF
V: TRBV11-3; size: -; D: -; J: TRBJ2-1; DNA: TGTGCCAGCAGCTTTAGCGGCAATGAGCAGTTCTTC; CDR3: CASSFSGNEQFF
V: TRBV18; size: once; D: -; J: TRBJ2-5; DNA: TGTGCCAGCTCCCCCACCCCAGAGACCCAGTACTTC; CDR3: CASSPTPETQYF
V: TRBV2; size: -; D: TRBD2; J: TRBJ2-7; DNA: TGTGCCAGCAACCCCCGGGGACTAGCATCCTACGAGCAGTACTTC; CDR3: CASNPRGLASYEQYF
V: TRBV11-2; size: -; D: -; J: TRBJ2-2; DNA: TGTGCCAGCAGCTTAGATCGGTGGGAGTACGACACCGGGGAGCTGTTTTTT; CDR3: CASSLDRWEYDTGELFF
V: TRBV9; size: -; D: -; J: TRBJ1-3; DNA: TGTGCCAGCAGCGTAGAAGGAAGTGGGGCAGTGGGTCCCCTACAAAACACCATATATTTT; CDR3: CASSVEGSGAVGPLQNTIYF
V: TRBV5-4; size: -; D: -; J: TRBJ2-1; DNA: TGTGCCAGCAGCCGGGGCAATGAGCAGTTCTTC; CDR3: CASSRGNEQFF